This T cell receptor beta chain was identified during a study of T cells in Graves' hyperthyroidism and ophthalmopathy. In its sample, this clonotype was seen many times. Amplified regions were TCR beta CDR3 sequences from RNA transcripts. The TCR CDR3 was amplified in a first-round RT-PCR using the HTBI primer set. From the multiplex PCR reads, TCRdb called clonotypes with MiXCR, one entry per CDR3 protein. This sample yields over 250,000 distinct CDR3 sequences, of which less than 30% are seen a single time; more than 25% belongs to the top ten. V gave up 1 base and J gave up 0 bases, with 10 bases separating them. This CDR3 has 16 amino acids.

Source material: blood. The sequence came from a man aged 35 to 55 with Graves' hyperthyroidism that later progressed to Graves' ophthalmopathy. This chain joins TRBV12-3 or TRBV12-4 and TRBJ1-5, with D unclear. In nucleotides, the CDR3 is TGTGCCAGCAGTTTAGATCGGGCACATAGCAATCAGCCCCAGCATTTT. Protein: CASSLDRAHSNQPQHF.